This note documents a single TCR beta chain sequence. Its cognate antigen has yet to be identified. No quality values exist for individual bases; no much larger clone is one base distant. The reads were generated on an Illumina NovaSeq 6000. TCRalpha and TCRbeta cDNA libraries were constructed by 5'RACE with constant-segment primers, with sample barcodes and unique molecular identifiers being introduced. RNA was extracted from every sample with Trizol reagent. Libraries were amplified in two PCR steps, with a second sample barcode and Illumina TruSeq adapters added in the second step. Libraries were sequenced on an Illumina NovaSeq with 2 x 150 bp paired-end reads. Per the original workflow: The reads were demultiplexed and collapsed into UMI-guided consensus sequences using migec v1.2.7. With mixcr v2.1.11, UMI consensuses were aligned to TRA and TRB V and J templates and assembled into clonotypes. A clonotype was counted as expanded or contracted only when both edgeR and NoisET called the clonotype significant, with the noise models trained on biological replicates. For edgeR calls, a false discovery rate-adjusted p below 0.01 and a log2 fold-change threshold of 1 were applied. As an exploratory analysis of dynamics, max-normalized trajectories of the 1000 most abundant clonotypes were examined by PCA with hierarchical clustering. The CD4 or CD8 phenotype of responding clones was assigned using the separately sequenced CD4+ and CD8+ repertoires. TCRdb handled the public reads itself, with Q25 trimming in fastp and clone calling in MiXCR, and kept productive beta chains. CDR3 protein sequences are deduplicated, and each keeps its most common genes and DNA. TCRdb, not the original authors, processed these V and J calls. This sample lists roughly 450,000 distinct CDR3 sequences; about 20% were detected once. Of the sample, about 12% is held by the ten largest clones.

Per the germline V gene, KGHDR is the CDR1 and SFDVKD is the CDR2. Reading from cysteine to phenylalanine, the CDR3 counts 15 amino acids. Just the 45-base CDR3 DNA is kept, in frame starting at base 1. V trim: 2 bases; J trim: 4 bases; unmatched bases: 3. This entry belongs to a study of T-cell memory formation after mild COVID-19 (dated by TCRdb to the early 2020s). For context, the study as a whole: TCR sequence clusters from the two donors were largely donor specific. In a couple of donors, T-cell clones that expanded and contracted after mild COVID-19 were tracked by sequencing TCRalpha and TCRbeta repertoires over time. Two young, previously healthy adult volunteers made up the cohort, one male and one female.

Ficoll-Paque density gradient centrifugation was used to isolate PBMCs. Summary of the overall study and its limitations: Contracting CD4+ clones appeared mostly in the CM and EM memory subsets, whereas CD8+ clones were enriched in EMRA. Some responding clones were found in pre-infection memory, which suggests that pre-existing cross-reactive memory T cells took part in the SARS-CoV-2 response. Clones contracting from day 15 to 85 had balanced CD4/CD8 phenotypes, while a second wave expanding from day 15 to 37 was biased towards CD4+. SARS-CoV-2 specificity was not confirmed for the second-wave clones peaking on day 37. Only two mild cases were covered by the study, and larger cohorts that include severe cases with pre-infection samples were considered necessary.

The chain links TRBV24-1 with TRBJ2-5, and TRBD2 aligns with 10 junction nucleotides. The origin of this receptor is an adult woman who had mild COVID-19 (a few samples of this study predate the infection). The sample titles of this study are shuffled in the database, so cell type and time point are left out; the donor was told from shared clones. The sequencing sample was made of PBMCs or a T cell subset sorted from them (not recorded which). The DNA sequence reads TGTGCCACCAGTGATTCGGGACTAGCGTCAGAGACCCAGTACTTC. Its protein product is CATSDSGLASETQYF.